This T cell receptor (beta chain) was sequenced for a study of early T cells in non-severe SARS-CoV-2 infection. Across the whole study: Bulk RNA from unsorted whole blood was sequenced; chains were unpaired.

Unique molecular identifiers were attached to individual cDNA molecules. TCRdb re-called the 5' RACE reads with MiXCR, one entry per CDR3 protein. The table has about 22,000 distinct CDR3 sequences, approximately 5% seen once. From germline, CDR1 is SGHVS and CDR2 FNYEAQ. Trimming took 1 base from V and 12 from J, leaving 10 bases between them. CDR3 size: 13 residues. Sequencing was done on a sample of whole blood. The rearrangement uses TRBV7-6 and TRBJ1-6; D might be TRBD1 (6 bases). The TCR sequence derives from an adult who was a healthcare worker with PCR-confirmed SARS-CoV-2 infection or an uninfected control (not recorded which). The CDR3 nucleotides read TGTGCCAGCAGCTTAGGGACAGTTCAACCCCTCCACTTT. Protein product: CASSLGTVQPLHF.